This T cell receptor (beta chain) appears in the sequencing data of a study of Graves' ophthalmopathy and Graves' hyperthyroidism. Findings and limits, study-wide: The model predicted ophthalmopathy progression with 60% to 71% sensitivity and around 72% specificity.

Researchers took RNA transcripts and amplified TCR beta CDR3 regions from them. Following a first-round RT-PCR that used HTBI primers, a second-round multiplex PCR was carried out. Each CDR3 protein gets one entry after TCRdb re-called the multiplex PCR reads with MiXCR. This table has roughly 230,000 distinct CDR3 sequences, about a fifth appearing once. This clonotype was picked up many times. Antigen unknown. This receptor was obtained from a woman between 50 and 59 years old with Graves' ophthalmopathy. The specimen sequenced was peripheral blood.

In nucleotides, the CDR3 is TGCGCCAGCAGCGATATTCCGGGACAGAGCTCCTACGAGCAGTACTTC. Protein product: CASSDIPGQSSYEQYF. The V gene is TRBV5-1, the J gene TRBJ2-7, with 7 nucleotides matching TRBD1. Germline CDR1 SGHRS, CDR2 YFSETQ. Trimming cost V 4 bases and J 0 bases; bases outside gene matches: 10. CDR3 size: 16 residues.